This is a list of T cell receptor beta chains from one sample in a study of vaccination effects on CD4 cells after COVID-19. Their antigens are not known. The method was immunoSEQ multiplex PCR; TCRdb's version includes in-frame clones alone and lacks a portion of them. The sample lists some 40,000 clones, 76% seen once, with 3% to 4% in the top ten. The starting material was CD4+ T cells from PBMCs cultured without peptide, obtained after COVID-19 vaccination. Every receptor here comes from a human donor who had a prior SARS-CoV-2 infection. Both conserved end residues are part of each CDR3. A D gene is named only where the DNA matches it firmly. Where a row states a size, it is once, few, many or the class of an expanded clone; other rows omit it.

V	size	D	J	CDR3	DNA
TRBV6-5	.	.	TRBJ2-4	CASHGGAGAKNIQYF	TGTGCCAGCCATGGAGGGGCTGGGGCCAAAAACATTCAGTACTTC
TRBV4-1	.	.	TRBJ2-5	CASSQTRLETQYF	TGCGCCAGCAGCCAAACTAGGTTGGAGACCCAGTACTTC
TRBV7-3	.	TRBD2	TRBJ2-2	CASSPTVAGPNTGELFF	TGTGCCAGCAGCCCGACCGTAGCGGGGCCGAACACCGGGGAGCTGTTTTTT
TRBV18	once	.	TRBJ2-2	CASSPPSTGELFF	TGTGCCAGCTCACCGCCCAGCACCGGGGAGCTGTTTTTT
TRBV5-1	.	.	TRBJ1-3	CASSSGVVSGNTIYF	TGCGCCAGCAGCTCAGGAGTCGTCTCTGGAAACACCATATATTTT
TRBV5-1	.	.	TRBJ2-7	CASSTYYEQYF	TGCGCCAGCAGCACGTACTACGAGCAGTACTTC
TRBV29-1	.	.	TRBJ2-3	CSVSQASDTQYF	TGCAGCGTTTCCCAGGCATCAGATACGCAGTATTTT
TRBV6-5	.	TRBD2	TRBJ2-7	CASSRDYTTYEQYF	TGTGCCAGCAGCCGGGACTATACCACCTACGAGCAGTACTTC
TRBV4-2	few	TRBD1	TRBJ1-4	CASSQDPRGRRGKLFF	TGTGCCAGCAGCCAAGATCCCAGGGGGCGTAGAGGGAAACTGTTTTTT
TRBV2	.	.	TRBJ2-5	CASIDRSGAGETQYF	TGTGCCAGCATCGACCGGTCGGGGGCGGGGGAGACCCAGTACTTC
TRBV7-9	once	.	TRBJ2-7	CASTRTGGGPYEQYF	TGTGCCAGCACCCGAACAGGAGGAGGACCCTACGAGCAGTACTTC
TRBV7-9	.	.	TRBJ2-2	CASSLTLDGELFF	TGTGCCAGCAGCCTAACCCTTGACGGGGAGCTGTTTTTT
TRBV5-8	.	TRBD1	TRBJ1-5	CASSSGQGRNQPQHF	TGTGCCAGCAGCTCCGGACAGGGTCGCAATCAGCCCCAGCATTTT
TRBV7-2	few	TRBD2	TRBJ2-1	CASSFGLAGNNEQFF	TGTGCCAGCAGCTTCGGACTAGCGGGGAACAATGAGCAGTTCTTC
TRBV6-5	few	.	TRBJ1-6	CASSSLGYSPLHF	TGTGCCAGCAGTTCCCTCGGGTATTCACCCCTCCACTTT
TRBV7-9	.	.	TRBJ2-1	CASSLILSARSSYNEQFF	TGTGCCAGCAGCTTAATCTTGTCGGCCAGGAGCTCCTACAATGAGCAGTTCTTC
TRBV12-3/TRBV12-4	.	.	TRBJ1-1	CASRQNTEAFF	TGTGCCAGCAGACAGAACACTGAAGCTTTCTTT
TRBV5-1	.	.	TRBJ2-2	CASSLVGGELFF	TGCGCCAGCAGCTTGGTTGGGGGGGAGCTGTTTTTT
TRBV6-4	.	.	TRBJ2-4	CASSCQKGVAKNIQYF	TGTGCCAGCAGTTGCCAAAAGGGCGTGGCCAAAAACATTCAGTACTTC
TRBV5-4	once	.	TRBJ2-7	CASSLVGYKDEQYF	TGTGCCAGCAGCTTGGTGGGGTACAAGGACGAGCAGTACTTC
TRBV7-9	.	.	TRBJ2-1	CASSPMDGGYNEQFF	TGTGCCAGCAGCCCGATGGACGGGGGATACAATGAGCAGTTCTTC
TRBV19	.	.	TRBJ2-4	CASSGYGKNIQYF	TGTGCCAGTAGCGGGTACGGCAAAAACATTCAGTACTTC
TRBV6-5	.	TRBD1	TRBJ2-3	CASRRTGGTDTQYF	TGTGCCAGCAGGCGGACAGGAGGCACAGATACGCAGTATTTT
TRBV2	.	.	TRBJ2-7	CASSEWGGLGEQYF	TGTGCCAGCAGTGAGTGGGGGGGGCTGGGCGAGCAGTACTTC
TRBV18	once	TRBD2	TRBJ2-3	CASSPRLALTGSTDTQYF	TGTGCCAGCTCACCAAGACTAGCGCTAACGGGAAGCACAGATACGCAGTATTTT
TRBV4-2	.	.	TRBJ2-3	CASSQGAEQDTQYF	TGTGCCAGCAGCCAGGGAGCGGAGCAAGATACGCAGTATTTT
TRBV29-1	.	TRBD2	TRBJ2-1	CSATSGGAVNEQFF	TGCAGCGCGACTAGCGGGGGGGCAGTGAATGAGCAGTTCTTC
TRBV18	once	.	TRBJ1-5	CASSPLGGNSNQPQHF	TGTGCCAGCTCACCCCTCGGAGGGAATAGCAATCAGCCCCAGCATTTT
TRBV4-1	few	TRBD1	TRBJ2-5	CASSHTGARGRRYETQYF	TGCGCCAGCAGCCATACGGGGGCCAGGGGGCGCCGGTATGAGACCCAGTACTTC
TRBV7-9	.	TRBD2	TRBJ2-3	CASSFRTSGSTDTQYF	TGTGCCAGCAGCTTTAGGACTAGCGGGAGCACAGATACGCAGTATTTT
TRBV6-4	.	.	TRBJ2-3	CASRPQYF	TGTGCCAGCAGACCGCAGTATTTT
TRBV18	.	TRBD1	TRBJ1-3	CASSPAQGEGNTIYF	TGTGCCAGCTCACCGGCCCAGGGGGAAGGAAACACCATATATTTT
TRBV19	once	TRBD1	TRBJ1-1	CASSKGQGLGEAFF	TGTGCCAGTAGTAAAGGACAGGGTTTAGGTGAAGCTTTCTTT
TRBV28	.	.	TRBJ1-5	CASSFPGQYNQPQHF	TGTGCCAGCAGTTTCCCCGGACAGTACAATCAGCCCCAGCATTTT
TRBV27	.	.	TRBJ1-1	CASSSGEVWTEAFF	TGTGCCAGCAGTTCAGGGGAGGTGTGGACTGAAGCTTTCTTT
TRBV11-3	.	.	TRBJ1-3	CASSLRLGLGNTIYF	TGTGCCAGCAGCTTGCGCTTAGGATTGGGAAACACCATATATTTT
TRBV7-8	few	TRBD2	TRBJ2-2	CASSARSLAGGPPGELFF	TGTGCCAGCAGCGCCCGGTCCCTAGCGGGAGGGCCCCCCGGGGAGCTGTTTTTT
TRBV6-6	.	.	TRBJ1-2	CASSYPRASGEYGYTF	TGTGCCAGCAGTTACCCCCGGGCCTCCGGGGAGTATGGCTACACCTTC
TRBV12-3/TRBV12-4	.	.	TRBJ2-3	CASGGASTDTQYF	TGTGCCAGCGGGGGGGCCTCAACGGATACGCAGTATTTT
TRBV7-2	.	.	TRBJ2-3	CASSLGDGTQYF	TGTGCCAGCAGCTTAGGGGACGGTACGCAGTATTTT
TRBV6-6	once	.	TRBJ1-3	CASSPLQRSGNTIYF	TGTGCCAGCAGCCCGCTCCAGAGGTCTGGAAACACCATATATTTT
TRBV7-9	.	.	TRBJ2-7	CASSPGVMWGYEQYF	TGTGCCAGCAGCCCAGGGGTGATGTGGGGCTACGAGCAGTACTTC
TRBV7-2	.	.	TRBJ2-5	CASSPYAFSRTGTQYF	TGTGCCAGCAGCCCGTATGCCTTTTCCAGGACGGGGACCCAGTACTTC
TRBV7-8	.	TRBD1	TRBJ1-3	CASSNRGLVYGNTIYF	TGTGCCAGCAGCAACAGGGGACTAGTTTATGGAAACACCATATATTTT
TRBV6-2/TRBV6-3	.	.	TRBJ2-7	CASSRRVYEQYF	TGTGCCAGCAGCCGCAGAGTTTACGAGCAGTACTTC
TRBV9	.	TRBD2	TRBJ2-2	CASSARTLRLAAPNTGELFF	TGTGCCAGCAGCGCTCGAACACTTAGACTAGCGGCCCCGAACACCGGGGAGCTGTTTTTT
TRBV3-1/TRBV3-2	.	.	TRBJ2-7	CASSQDRGLARYEQYF	TGTGCCAGCAGCCAAGATAGGGGACTCGCTCGGTACGAGCAGTACTTC
TRBV24-1	.	.	TRBJ1-2	CATSDSQSNGYTF	TGTGCCACCAGTGATTCCCAATCGAATGGCTACACCTTC
TRBV10-3	.	TRBD1	TRBJ1-1	CAISESATGVGMNTEAFF	TGTGCCATCAGTGAGTCGGCTACAGGGGTAGGGATGAACACTGAAGCTTTCTTT
TRBV7-9	few	.	TRBJ2-2	CASSRRGGDEGYTGELFF	TGTGCCAGCAGCCGGCGCGGTGGGGACGAGGGATACACCGGGGAGCTGTTTTTT
TRBV5-8	.	.	TRBJ2-2	CASSLGLENTGELFF	TGTGCCAGCAGCTTGGGATTGGAGAACACCGGGGAGCTGTTTTTT
TRBV3-1/TRBV3-2	.	.	TRBJ2-1	CASSPRGGNNEQFF	TGTGCCAGCAGCCCAAGGGGTGGGAACAATGAGCAGTTCTTC
TRBV19	.	.	TRBJ2-1	CASSISPGAAYNEQFF	TGTGCCAGTAGTATTAGTCCGGGGGCTGCCTACAATGAGCAGTTCTTC
TRBV7-3	.	.	TRBJ2-5	CASSFIREETQYF	TGTGCCAGCAGCTTTATCCGGGAAGAGACCCAGTACTTC